The sequence of this TCR beta chain was determined in a study of blood T cells in healthy people across ages (dated by TCRdb to 2014 to 2015). Background for the entire study: In model experiments, roughly one uniquely barcoded TCR beta cDNA molecule per two T cells was captured by template switching. The donors were split into four age groups: young (average approximately 16 years), middle-aged (roughly 39), aged (roughly 60) and long-lived (over 75). Donors of different ages were randomly distributed across sequencing lanes to avoid experimental bias. Using the same blood draw, the study looked at two additional independent replicas of 1 million unique cDNA reads for two donors, one aged 18 to 30 and the other aged 80 or older. To track age-related changes in TCR beta repertoire diversity, the study relied on deep sequencing normalized with unique cDNA molecular identifiers. Paper-wide results and their limitations: The percentage of naive T cells measured by flow cytometry correlated strongly with observed TCR beta diversity. The long-lived group showed more naive CD4+ T cells, fewer expanded clones and increased TCR diversity than the aged group, suggesting age selection. Because the CMV infection status of the donors was unknown, age-related changes in expanded clonotypes may potentially have been confounded. Conclusive comparison of naive and antigen-experienced compartments was prevented by the profiling of bulk unsorted PBMCs. As age increased, observed TCR beta diversity per million T cells dropped in a roughly linear way, and a significant reduction was already evident by age 40. Total diversity estimates from one million sequenced T cells were considered lower bounds and underestimates.

The germline ends are 6 bases apart after V is trimmed by 2 bases and J by 1 base. The CDR3 sequence holds 14 residues, the cysteine and phenylalanine included. Just the 42-base CDR3 DNA is kept, in frame starting at base 1. The CDR1 and CDR2 encoded by the germline V gene are MGHDK and SYGVNS. Libraries were prepared through 5' RACE. Sequencing instrument: Illumina HiSeq 2500. A second PCR of roughly 7 to 12 cycles was run with a J-beta primer mix and a sample-barcoded 5' primer. A unique molecular identifier was introduced onto each TCR beta cDNA molecule by a template-switch 5' adaptor carrying 12 random nucleotides. At least 2.5 million CDR3-containing paired-end reads were obtained from each sample. The Mint cDNA synthesis kit, primed by a TRBC-specific oligonucleotide, was used to synthesize first-strand cDNA from all RNA. Following uracil-DNA glycosylase treatment, all cDNA underwent a first 18-cycle PCR with the universal primers M1SS and BC2_uni_R. The authors processed their data as follows. For normalization, 1 million high-quality reads were randomly selected from each sample, with every read carrying a distinct molecular identifier. Instead of being binned into consensus sequences, reads with shared molecular identifiers were discarded. MiTCR, run with a Q25 quality threshold and the strictest error-elimination algorithm, handled CDR3 identification, clonotype clustering and error correction. A nonparametric unseen species model with Euler transformation was used to estimate lower-bound total TCR beta diversity. TCRdb trimmed the raw reads at Q25, called clones with MiXCR and kept productive beta chains. Each record represents a unique CDR3 protein, reported with the most common genes and DNA among its rows. The V and J calls and clone size come from TCRdb's table, not from the authors' own analysis. This sample comprises 600,000 to 850,000 distinct CDR3 sequences, 40% to 45% of them detected only once. Of the sample, around a fifth falls within the top ten clones.

The donors were some 39 Caucasian individuals from Russia, aged about 6 to 95 years, who were systemically healthy. Each donor gave 9 to 10 milliliters of peripheral blood, collected into EDTA-treated Vacutainer tubes. Ficoll-Paque density-gradient centrifugation was used to isolate PBMCs, with at least 6 million obtained per sample. Total RNA, at least 5.5 micrograms per sample, was extracted from PBMCs with Trizol reagent. The percentages of naive CD45RAhigh/CD27high T cells were determined by flow cytometry on a PBMC aliquot from every donor. Only a few counts were recorded for this clonotype. Its binding antigen is unknown. The input lacks base qualities; no much larger clone sits a single base away.

This TCR derives from a woman in her sixties in good health. In this chain, TRBV25-1 is recombined with TRBJ1-5, with the D gene not confidently named. Material for sequencing was blood. The CDR3 sequence is CASSEEGSNQPQHF. The DNA reads as follows: TGTGCCAGCAGTGAAGAGGGAAGCAATCAGCCCCAGCATTTT.